Listed below are T cell receptor beta chains from one sample, sequenced in a study of regulatory T cells in long-lasting Graves disease. TCRdb ran MiXCR on the multiplex PCR reads and lists one entry per CDR3 protein. The sample records roughly 560,000 distinct CDR3 sequences, 15% to 20% being singletons. These same records also appear under a second study, on T cells in Graves' hyperthyroidism and ophthalmopathy.

This sample comprised peripheral blood mononuclear cells (PBMCs), obtained at new diagnosis, from a patient treated with antithyroid drugs. The receptors originated from a woman aged 35-60 years with Graves disease. Both conserved end residues are part of each CDR3. D genes are given only for firm matches. A clone size is listed for some rows: how often the clone was seen (once, few, many), or a class if it is expanded.

abundance | j_gene | v_gene | d_gene | CDR3aa | CDR3nt
few | TRBJ2-5 | TRBV5-1 | TRBD2 | CASSLGLAGEQETQYF | TGCGCCAGCAGCTTGGGACTAGCGGGGGAACAAGAGACCCAGTACTTC
many | TRBJ1-5 | TRBV18 | NA | CASSPRGVDNQPQHF | TGTGCCAGCTCACCACGGGGGGTCGACAATCAGCCCCAGCATTTT
many | TRBJ2-1 | TRBV10-2 | NA | CASSQFPGSQGGSYNEQFF | TGCGCCAGCAGTCAGTTTCCGGGGTCCCAGGGCGGCTCCTACAATGAGCAGTTCTTC
few | TRBJ1-1 | TRBV12-3/TRBV12-4 | NA | CASERTQGGTEAFF | TGTGCCAGCGAGAGGACGCAGGGAGGGACTGAAGCTTTCTTT
NA | TRBJ2-2 | TRBV12-3/TRBV12-4 | NA | CASTVQGRTGELFF | TGTGCCAGCACCGTACAGGGGAGGACCGGGGAGCTGTTTTTT
many | TRBJ1-6 | TRBV28 | TRBD1 | CASSSGTGGSPLHF | TGTGCCAGCAGCTCCGGGACAGGGGGCTCACCCCTCCACTTT
NA | TRBJ2-1 | TRBV3-1 | TRBD2 | CASSQTGAGGKGEQFF | TGTGCCAGCAGCCAAACAGGAGCGGGGGGGAAAGGTGAGCAGTTCTTC
few | TRBJ2-3 | TRBV12-5 | TRBD2 | CASGLPLTSGGADTQYF | TGTGCTAGTGGTTTGCCCCTGACTAGCGGGGGGGCCGATACGCAGTATTTT
NA | TRBJ1-6 | TRBV7-9 | NA | CASSQEGTAFTPIHF | TGTGCCAGCAGCCAAGAGGGGACGGCGTTCACCCCGATCCACTTT
few | TRBJ1-1 | TRBV10-2 | TRBD1 | CASGRRTGGMNTEAFF | TGCGCCAGCGGTAGGAGGACAGGGGGTATGAACACTGAAGCTTTCTTT
many | TRBJ1-4 | TRBV12-3/TRBV12-4 | NA | CASSSTREKLFF | TGTGCCAGCAGTTCAACAAGGGAAAAACTGTTTTTT
NA | TRBJ1-5 | TRBV20-1 | NA | CSAPGQSNQPQHF | TGCAGTGCTCCTGGACAGTCAAATCAGCCCCAGCATTTT
many | TRBJ1-1 | TRBV20-1 | NA | CSASQGNTEAFF | TGCAGTGCTAGTCAGGGGAACACTGAAGCTTTCTTT
once | TRBJ2-7 | TRBV12-5 | TRBD2 | CASGPGRGTSFYEHYF | TGTGCTAGTGGTCCCGGGAGGGGGACTAGCTTCTACGAGCATTACTTC
many | TRBJ1-1 | TRBV9 | TRBD1 | CASSIETGEYTEAFF | TGTGCCAGCAGCATCGAGACAGGGGAGTACACTGAAGCTTTCTTT
NA | TRBJ2-5 | TRBV20-1 | NA | CSARPRWRGPTRDIQETQYF | TGCAGTGCTAGACCACGATGGAGGGGCCCTACCAGGGACATCCAAGAGACCCAGTACTTC
NA | TRBJ2-1 | TRBV12-5 | NA | CASGPSSGANYNEQFF | TGTGCTAGTGGTCCTTCCTCCGGGGCCAACTACAATGAGCAGTTCTTC
NA | TRBJ2-5 | TRBV2 | TRBD1 | CASGGQGIETQYF | TGTGCCAGCGGGGGACAGGGTATCGAGACCCAGTACTTC
NA | TRBJ2-1 | TRBV7-6 | NA | CASSLAATLQGNEQFF | TGTGCCAGCAGCTTAGCGGCGACTCTCCAAGGGAATGAGCAGTTCTTC
NA | TRBJ1-2 | TRBV7-9 | NA | CASSYPPETRANYGYTF | TGTGCCAGCAGCTACCCCCCCGAAACGCGGGCTAACTATGGCTACACCTTC
NA | TRBJ2-2 | TRBV5-1 | TRBD1 | CASSLFRQGADTGELFF | TGCGCCAGCAGCTTATTCCGCCAGGGGGCGGACACCGGGGAGCTGTTTTTT
few | TRBJ2-1 | TRBV6-9 | TRBD2 | CASSYLAGGRSYEQFF | TGTGCCAGCAGTTATCTAGCGGGGGGTCGATCATATGAGCAGTTCTTC
many | TRBJ2-2 | TRBV7-8 | TRBD1 | CASSARDRSRIGELFF | TGTGCCAGCAGCGCCCGGGACAGATCTCGTATCGGGGAGCTGTTTTTT
many | TRBJ2-7 | TRBV10-3 | NA | CAIRRDGSYEQYF | TGTGCCATCAGGAGGGACGGCTCCTACGAGCAGTACTTC
NA | TRBJ2-7 | TRBV28 | NA | CASSLFGVHEQYF | TGTGCCAGCAGTTTATTCGGCGTCCACGAGCAGTACTTC
many | TRBJ1-1 | TRBV12-3/TRBV12-4 | NA | CASSFPDSLNTEAFF | TGTGCCAGCAGTTTCCCCGACAGCCTCAACACTGAAGCTTTCTTT
NA | TRBJ2-3 | TRBV20-1 | NA | CSARQVTDTQYF | TGCAGTGCTCGACAGGTTACAGATACGCAGTATTTT
NA | TRBJ2-1 | TRBV29-1 | TRBD2 | CSVSAPRSGVYNEQFF | TGCAGCGTTTCCGCCCCCAGGAGCGGGGTCTACAATGAGCAGTTCTTC
NA | TRBJ1-6 | TRBV14 | TRBD1 | CASSQGGRTGGYSPLHF | TGTGCCAGCAGCCAAGGAGGAAGAACAGGGGGATATTCACCCCTCCACTTT
NA | TRBJ2-5 | TRBV19 | NA | CASSTLGGFQETQYF | TGTGCCAGTAGTACCCTAGGCGGGTTTCAAGAGACCCAGTACTTC
many | TRBJ1-5 | TRBV28 | NA | CASNRDLLQPQHF | TGTGCCAGCAACCGGGACTTGCTTCAGCCCCAGCATTTT
NA | TRBJ2-5 | TRBV7-2 | NA | CASSDQNGGKTQYF | TGTGCCAGCAGCGACCAGAACGGGGGAAAGACCCAGTACTTC
many | TRBJ1-2 | TRBV6-1 | NA | CASRATTRGYTF | TGTGCCAGCAGAGCAACGACGCGTGGCTACACCTTC
NA | TRBJ1-4 | TRBV3-1 | NA | CASSPSPGNEKLFF | TGTGCCAGCAGCCCAAGTCCAGGGAATGAAAAACTGTTTTTT
many | TRBJ1-1 | TRBV5-6 | TRBD1 | CASTRQGDATEAFF | TGTGCCAGCACCAGACAGGGGGACGCCACTGAAGCTTTCTTT
many | TRBJ2-1 | TRBV30 | TRBD1 | CAWSAMGTAHLNEQFF | TGTGCCTGGAGTGCGATGGGGACAGCTCATCTCAATGAGCAGTTCTTC
NA | TRBJ1-5 | TRBV6-5 | NA | CASSYSITANQPQHF | TGTGCCAGCAGTTACTCGATAACAGCCAATCAGCCCCAGCATTTT
many | TRBJ2-7 | TRBV11-2 | TRBD2 | CASSLSGGLSYEQYF | TGTGCCAGCAGCTTGAGCGGGGGGCTCTCCTACGAGCAGTACTTC
many | TRBJ1-1 | TRBV11-2 | NA | CASSRRSNTEAFF | TGTGCCAGCAGTCGCAGATCGAACACTGAAGCTTTCTTT
many | TRBJ2-5 | TRBV28 | NA | CASSWGRETQYF | TGTGCCAGCAGTTGGGGGAGAGAGACCCAGTACTTC
many | TRBJ1-1 | TRBV5-1 | TRBD1 | CASSFAGGYGTEAFF | TGCGCCAGCAGCTTCGCAGGGGGCTATGGCACTGAAGCTTTCTTT
many | TRBJ2-7 | TRBV20-1 | NA | CSARSGAKDEQYF | TGCAGTGCTCGGTCAGGGGCCAAGGACGAGCAGTACTTC
NA | TRBJ1-6 | TRBV6-5 | NA | CASSYWTEDYNSPLHF | TGTGCCAGCAGTTACTGGACAGAGGATTATAATTCACCCCTCCACTTT
NA | TRBJ2-1 | TRBV6-2/TRBV6-3 | TRBD2 | CASDPPGLAYNEQFF | TGTGCCAGCGACCCGCCGGGACTAGCCTACAATGAGCAGTTCTTC
NA | TRBJ2-2 | TRBV7-2 | TRBD1 | CASSLNRGAGELFF | TGTGCCAGCAGCTTAAACAGGGGAGCCGGGGAGCTGTTTTTT
many | TRBJ2-5 | TRBV3-1 | NA | CASSLGGGQQETQYF | TGTGCCAGCAGCTTAGGGGGTGGGCAGCAAGAGACCCAGTACTTC
many | TRBJ2-7 | TRBV11-2 | NA | CASSLGRGPYEQYF | TGTGCCAGCAGCTTAGGGAGAGGGCCCTACGAGCAGTACTTC
few | TRBJ1-6 | TRBV7-9 | TRBD1 | CASSSQGGSSPLHF | TGTGCCAGCAGCTCACAGGGGGGGAGTTCACCCCTCCACTTT
many | TRBJ2-5 | TRBV7-9 | NA | CASSLEIGETQYF | TGTGCCAGCAGCTTAGAGATAGGCGAGACCCAGTACTTC
few | TRBJ1-2 | TRBV5-1 | TRBD1 | CASSLPQDRGKVDGYTF | TGCGCCAGCAGCTTGCCCCAGGACAGGGGGAAAGTTGATGGCTACACCTTC
few | TRBJ1-6 | TRBV10-1 | NA | CASSASPDRNSPLHF | TGCGCCAGCAGCGCCTCGCCGGACCGTAATTCACCCCTCCACTTT
many | TRBJ1-2 | TRBV3-1 | NA | CASSLADSILYGYTF | TGTGCCAGCAGCCTCGCGGACAGTATCCTCTATGGCTACACCTTC
NA | TRBJ1-1 | TRBV9 | NA | CASSVAPANTEAFF | TGTGCCAGCAGCGTAGCCCCAGCGAACACTGAAGCTTTCTTT